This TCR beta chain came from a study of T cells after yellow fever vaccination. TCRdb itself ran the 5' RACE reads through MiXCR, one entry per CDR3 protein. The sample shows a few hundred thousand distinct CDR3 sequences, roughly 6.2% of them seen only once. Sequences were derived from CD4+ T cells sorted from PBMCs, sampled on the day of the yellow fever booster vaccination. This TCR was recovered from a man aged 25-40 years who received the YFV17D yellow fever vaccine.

This CDR3 reads CASSRGSGTYEQYF. The CDR3 bases are TGCGCCAGCAGCAGAGGAAGCGGTACCTACGAGCAGTACTTC. The gene calls are TRBV5-1 and TRBJ2-7; tentative D call: TRBD2 (5 bases). Germline loops: CDR1 SGHRS, CDR2 YFSETQ. The CDR3 contains 14 residues. V lost 4 bases to trimming and J lost 2 bases, with 13 bases between them.